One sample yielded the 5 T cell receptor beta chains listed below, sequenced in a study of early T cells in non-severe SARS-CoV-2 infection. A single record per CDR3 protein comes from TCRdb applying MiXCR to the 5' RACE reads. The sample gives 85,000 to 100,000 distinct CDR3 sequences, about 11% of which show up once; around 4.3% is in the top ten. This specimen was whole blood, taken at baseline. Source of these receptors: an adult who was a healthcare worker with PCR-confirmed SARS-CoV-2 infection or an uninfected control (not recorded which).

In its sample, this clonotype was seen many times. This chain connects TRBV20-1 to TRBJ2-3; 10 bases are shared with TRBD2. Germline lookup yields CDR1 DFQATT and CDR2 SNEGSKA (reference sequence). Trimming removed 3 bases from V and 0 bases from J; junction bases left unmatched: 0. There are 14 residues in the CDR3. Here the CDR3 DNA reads TGCAGTGCTAGGGGACTAGCGAGCACAGATACGCAGTATTTT. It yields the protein CSARGLASTDTQYF.

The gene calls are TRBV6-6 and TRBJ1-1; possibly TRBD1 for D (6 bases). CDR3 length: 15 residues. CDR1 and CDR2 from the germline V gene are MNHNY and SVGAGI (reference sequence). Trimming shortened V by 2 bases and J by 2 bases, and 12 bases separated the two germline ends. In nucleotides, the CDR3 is TGTGCCAGCAGTTACAGCCCCGGGGGCAACACTGAAGCTTTCTTT. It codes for CASSYSPGGNTEAFF.

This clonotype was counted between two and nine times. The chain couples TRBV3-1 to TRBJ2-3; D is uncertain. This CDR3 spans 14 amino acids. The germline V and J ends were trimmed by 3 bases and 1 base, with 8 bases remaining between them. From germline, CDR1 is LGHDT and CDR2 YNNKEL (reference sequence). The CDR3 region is CASSQADRTDTQYF. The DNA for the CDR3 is TGTGCCAGCAGCCAGGCAGATCGCACAGATACGCAGTATTTT.

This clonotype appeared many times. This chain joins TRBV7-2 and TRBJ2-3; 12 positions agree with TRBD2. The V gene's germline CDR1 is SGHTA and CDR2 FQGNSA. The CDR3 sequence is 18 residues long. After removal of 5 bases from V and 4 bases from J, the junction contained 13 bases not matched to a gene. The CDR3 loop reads CASSPWTSGTISPDTQYF. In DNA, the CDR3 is TGTGCCAGCAGCCCCTGGACTAGCGGGACAATCTCTCCAGATACGCAGTATTTT.

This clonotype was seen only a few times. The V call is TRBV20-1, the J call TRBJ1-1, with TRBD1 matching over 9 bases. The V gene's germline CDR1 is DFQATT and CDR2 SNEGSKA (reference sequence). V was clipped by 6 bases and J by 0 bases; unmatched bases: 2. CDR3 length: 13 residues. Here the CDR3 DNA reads TGCAGTGCCACAGGGGGCGTGAACACTGAAGCTTTCTTT. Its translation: CSATGGVNTEAFF.